This record covers a single T cell receptor (beta chain). Its antigen is currently not known. No base qualities exist here, and no much larger clone lies one base off it. This record belongs to a study of cytomegalovirus exposure and HLA in healthy donors (dated by TCRdb to the late 2010s). About the investigation overall: According to an earlier analysis of 587 of the donors, about 179 million T cells yielded 90 million to 140 million unique TCR beta sequences and 276 Gb of sequence data. An early release that covered about 600 HLA-typed donors contained 300 to 350 gigabases of sequencing data and tens of millions of unique TCR sequences. Among roughly 370 genotyped donors of the cohort, an average of approximately 240,000 unique TCR beta nucleotide sequences were sequenced per donor, roughly 20% of them non-productive. The genetic ancestry cluster associated with self-reported Caucasian donors included 81% of the 300 to 450 genotyped donors. A later analysis re-analyzed previously published TCR beta repertoires from 550 to 700 donors and added high-resolution HLA genotyping to study TCR occurrence patterns. The number of typed donors differed by locus: about 620-640 for A, B, C, DRB1 and DQB1; about 520 for DQA1; approximately 600 for DPA1; and roughly 450 for DPB1. High-throughput TCR immunosequencing, statistical association of individual TCRs with disease status, and machine learning were combined to predict cytomegalovirus infection status. In addition to the first cohort of roughly 700 subjects, a separate validation cohort of 130 or so different subjects was used. Rather than drawing on any new phenotypic data, the later analysis identified candidate immune exposures from TCR beta sequences and the way those sequences occurred across donors. Four to six DR-DQ haplotypes were handled as single units for association and clustering, since linkage in the cohort was strong. Every discovery cohort repertoire had been produced on one sequencing platform. The study was designed to test whether signatures of past pathogen exposure could be identified by cataloging public T cell receptors. HLA typing included class I and class II loci at four-digit resolution. Using immunosequencing, the study profiled T cell repertoires from around 680 subjects and related those repertoires to cytomegalovirus serostatus. In a later genetic analysis, genome-wide SNP genotypes for about three fifths of the 666 donors were used, and that subset was treated as a discovery cohort. Donor age, sex, ethnicity and CMV serostatus were collected together with the repertoire data. An earlier analysis of a few hundred of the donors applied high-throughput TCR beta sequencing to assess whether each TCR beta V gene segment acted as functional or pseudogenic. Study-level results and caveats: A later analysis found that HLA-associated TCR beta chains were more clonally expanded and had lower generation probabilities than equally common non-associated chains. Because counts were too low, fewer than 20 rarely observed V segments, including chromosome 9 orphons, were excluded from the earlier analysis of fewer than 650 of the donors. Presence/absence analyses assumed roughly uniform sequencing depth across donors, an assumption that may not hold. Correlated functional status among segregating V segments might be attributable to linkage disequilibrium, but an unknown experimental factor could not be ruled out. A further reported finding was that TCR beta sequences accurately predicted the HLA-A and HLA-B alleles for most subjects in the first cohort. Across donors, most TCR sequences were observed very rarely, whereas some public TCRs were present in many individuals. For the cohort, immune exposure information was limited to CMV serostatus. Only TCR beta chains were sequenced in this cohort, and the absence of alpha or paired-chain data limited detectable features. At a false discovery rate of 0.05, a later analysis linked around 17,000 TCR beta sequences to specific HLA alleles. When HLA alleles, especially DR and DQ, strongly co-occurred, TCR associations were difficult to assign to individual alleles. A later analysis found that most CMV-associated TCR beta chains appeared HLA-restricted, with HLA associations seemingly driven largely by CMV exposure. A cluster of highly shared sequence variants was judged likely to represent a technical artifact of the sequencing pipeline. In a later genetic analysis, fewer N-insertions in productive TCRs were reported among donors in an Asian-associated ancestry cluster than the approximately 670-donor mean. Broadly in line with IMGT annotations, most TCR beta V segments showed up in productive rearrangements about 90% or about 30% of the time in an earlier analysis of around 550 of the donors. It was suggested by the authors that the approach could potentially be generalized to other disease states and immunological phenotypes. HLA typing was unavailable for some donors at each locus, so association tests used only the typed subset. The classifier was reported to diagnose cytomegalovirus status with high specificity and sensitivity in both the original and validation cohorts. In a later genetic analysis, a missense DCLRE1C variant was associated with V-gene and J-gene trimming of TCR beta chains, and the association was replicated in an independent cohort. The study listed 164 TCR beta chains as associated with cytomegalovirus. The 87-base-pair reads could not distinguish some IMGT-functional V segments, including TRBV6-2 and TRBV6-3, so those segments were excluded. A later analysis reported that several top co-occurrence clusters appeared linked to parvovirus B19, influenza, CMV and Epstein-Barr virus. In a later analysis, the rate of TCR association differed among HLA loci, with DRB1 alleles having the most associated TCRs and HLA-C alleles having the fewest. A few of the identified cytomegalovirus-associated TCR beta chains were confirmed in vitro to be specific for cytomegalovirus antigens.

The method behind the library was the immunoSEQ multiplex PCR assay. For the multiplex PCR, a mixture combining 60 forward primers for TCR Vbeta segments and 13 reverse primers for TCR Jbeta segments was used. The CDR3 region of rearranged TCR beta genes was amplified from genomic DNA with a multiplex PCR assay. On the Illumina HiSeq System, the amplified TCR beta libraries were sequenced as 87-base-pair reads. Per the original workflow: A later analysis counted approximately 76 million unique TCR beta chains across the 550 to 750 repertoires, and roughly 11 million of these chains were shared by at least two donors. Raw reads were error-corrected and collapsed into unique sequences by a nearest-neighbor algorithm in which closely related sequences were merged to remove PCR and sequencing errors. V, D and J gene segments were assigned by aligning CDR3 sequences to IMGT reference sequences. For a sequence to be retained, at least a six-nucleotide match to both a V gene segment and a J gene segment was required. A rearrangement counted as productive if the CDR3 had no stop codons and remained in frame with V and J, and every other rearrangement counted as non-productive. CDR3 was defined according to IMGT convention as the region running from the second conserved V-encoded cysteine to the conserved J-encoded phenylalanine. Sequences without an unambiguous match to a single V gene segment were excluded from the earlier analysis of about 600 of the donors. An earlier analysis of a few hundred of the donors called V segments functional above 56.7% productive rearrangements and segregating when the between-donor standard deviation exceeded 5%. A statistical classification framework was built to diagnose cytomegalovirus status from the catalog of TCR beta chain sequences. In a later analysis, TCR nucleotide sequences were compared against IMGT/GENE-DB human TR gene sequences so that V and J genes could be assigned. In a later analysis, CDR3 sequences and most-parsimonious VDJ recombination scenarios were assigned using the TCRdist pipeline. A later analysis defined each TCR beta chain by its CDR3 amino acid sequence plus V-gene family, and excluded reads lacking a unique V-gene family. In a later analysis, around 600 highly shared, low-generation-probability nucleotide sequences were removed to address suspected cross-contamination and a sequencing artifact. In a later analysis, a clonal expansion index for each public chain was calculated from normalized within-repertoire ranks of inferred template counts. In a later analysis, generation probabilities were computed with a VDJ recombination model fitted to out-of-frame rearrangements, and the resulting probabilities were checked against IGoR. In a later analysis, hypergeometric tests were used to score TCR-TCR, TCR-HLA and TCR-CMV co-occurrence, with a repertoire-size bias correction applied to TCR pairs. To estimate false discovery rates, a later analysis permuted the HLA or CMV assignments 20 times. A later analysis grouped co-occurring TCRs with DBSCAN, adding TCRdist sequence similarity when clustering within HLA-allele-positive subsets. For co-occurrence clustering, repertoires with fewer than 30,000 or more than 120,000 public chains were excluded, along with about five repertoires with anomalous nucleotide sharing. Drawn from immuneACCESS, this table holds only the in-frame rearrangements with V and J called that TCRdb kept. Clones are partly lost; checked studies trace under half to an unresolved V gene and leave the rest unexplained. V and J calls and clone size are those listed in that table; D and trimming were worked out from the DNA. This sample is represented by some 160,000 clones; 65% to 80% of them were singletons. The top ten constitute 0.69% of the sample.

The cohort was made up of 650 to 700 healthy bone marrow donors. All cohort members were sampled while nominally healthy, although unrecorded immune exposures were likely present. The donor was CMV seronegative and was included in the group of 352 seronegative cohort members. Each donor provided a peripheral blood sample, and peripheral blood mononuclear cells were used for TCR beta sequencing. The Qiagen DNeasy Blood Extraction Kit was used to extract genomic DNA from the blood cell samples. Reading the germline V gene gives CDR1 SGHVS and CDR2 FQNEAQ. Here V drops 1 base and J drops 8 bases, and the junction holds 17 bases not matched to any gene. Including the terminal cysteine and phenylalanine, the CDR3 comprises 18 residues. Only the CDR3 part of the read is kept: 54 bases, read in frame from the first base.

The V and J genes are TRBV7-8 and TRBJ1-2; 9 of the junction bases match TRBD1. The sequence derives from a woman aged 40-49 years in good health and CMV-seronegative. The sequenced sample was PBMCs. The CDR3 region reads CASSLGRILRTGAEGYTF. The nucleotides read TGTGCCAGCAGCTTAGGGAGGATTCTTAGGACAGGGGCGGAAGGCTACACCTTC.